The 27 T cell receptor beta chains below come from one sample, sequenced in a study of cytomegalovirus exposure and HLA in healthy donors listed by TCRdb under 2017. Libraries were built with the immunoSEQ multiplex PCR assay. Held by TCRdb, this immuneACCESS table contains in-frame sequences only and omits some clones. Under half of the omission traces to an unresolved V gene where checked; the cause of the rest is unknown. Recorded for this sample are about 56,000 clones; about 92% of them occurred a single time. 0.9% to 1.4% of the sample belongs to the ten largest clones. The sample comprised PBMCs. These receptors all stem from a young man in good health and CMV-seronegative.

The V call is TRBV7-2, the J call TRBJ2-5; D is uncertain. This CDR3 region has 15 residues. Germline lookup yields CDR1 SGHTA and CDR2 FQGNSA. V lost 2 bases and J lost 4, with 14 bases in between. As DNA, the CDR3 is TGTGCCAGCAGCTTAAGACAACCCCCGCGAGAGACCCAGTACTTC. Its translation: CASSLRQPPRETQYF.

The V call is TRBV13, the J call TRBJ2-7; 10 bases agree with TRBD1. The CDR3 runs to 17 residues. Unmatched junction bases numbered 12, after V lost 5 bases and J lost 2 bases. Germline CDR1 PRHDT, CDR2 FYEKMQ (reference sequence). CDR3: CASSRPGTGVGAYEQYF. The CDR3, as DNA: TGTGCCAGCAGCCGTCCCGGGACAGGGGTTGGCGCCTACGAGCAGTACTTC. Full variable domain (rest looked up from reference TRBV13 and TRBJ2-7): AAGVIQSPRHLIKEKRETATLKCYPIPRHDTVYWYQQGPGQDPQFLISFYEKMQSDKGSIPDRFSAQQFSDYHSELNMSSLELGDSALYFCASSRPGTGVGAYEQYFGPGTRLTVT.

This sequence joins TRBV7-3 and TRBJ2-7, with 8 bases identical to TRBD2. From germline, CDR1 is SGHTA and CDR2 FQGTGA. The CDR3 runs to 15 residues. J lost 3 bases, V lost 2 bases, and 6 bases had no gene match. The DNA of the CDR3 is TGTGCCAGCAGCTTAGTTCCGGCGGGAGGCTACGAGCAGTACTTC. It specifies CASSLVPAGGYEQYF.

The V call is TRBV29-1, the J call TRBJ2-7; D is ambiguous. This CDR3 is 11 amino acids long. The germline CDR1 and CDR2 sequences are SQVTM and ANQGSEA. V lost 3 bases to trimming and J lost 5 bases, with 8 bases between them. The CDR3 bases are TGCAGCGTTGAGGCGGTCAACGAGCAGTACTTC. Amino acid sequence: CSVEAVNEQYF.

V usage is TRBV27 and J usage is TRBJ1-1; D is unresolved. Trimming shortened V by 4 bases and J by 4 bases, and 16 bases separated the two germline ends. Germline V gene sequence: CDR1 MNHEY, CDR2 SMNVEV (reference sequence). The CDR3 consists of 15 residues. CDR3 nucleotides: TGTGCCAGCAGTTCCGGCGGCGCCCCTGGCACTGAAGCTTTCTTT. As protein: CASSSGGAPGTEAFF.

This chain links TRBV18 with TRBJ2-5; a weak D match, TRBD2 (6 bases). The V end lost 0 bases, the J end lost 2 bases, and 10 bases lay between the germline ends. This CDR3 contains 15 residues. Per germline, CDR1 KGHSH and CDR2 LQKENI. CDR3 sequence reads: CASSPPMGGQETQYF. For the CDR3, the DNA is TGTGCCAGCTCACCACCGATGGGGGGACAAGAGACCCAGTACTTC.

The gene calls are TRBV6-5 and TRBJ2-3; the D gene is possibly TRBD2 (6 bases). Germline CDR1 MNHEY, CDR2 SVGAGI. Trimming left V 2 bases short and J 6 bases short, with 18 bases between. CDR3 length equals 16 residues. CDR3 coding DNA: TGTGCCAGCAGTTACGCCCCGGGACGGAGCGGGGATACGCAGTATTTT. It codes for CASSYAPGRSGDTQYF.

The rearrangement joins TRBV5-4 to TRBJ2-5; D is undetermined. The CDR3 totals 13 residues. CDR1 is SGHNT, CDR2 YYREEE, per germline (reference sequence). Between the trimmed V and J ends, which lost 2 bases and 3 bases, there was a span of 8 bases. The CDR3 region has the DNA TGTGCCAGCAGCTTATCCACAGAAGAGACCCAGTACTTC. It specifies CASSLSTEETQYF. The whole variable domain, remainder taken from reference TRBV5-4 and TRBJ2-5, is ETGVTQSPTHLIKTRGQQVTLRCSSQSGHNTVSWYQQALGQGPQFIFQYYREEENGRGNFPPRFSGLQFPNYSSELNVNALELDDSALYLCASSLSTEETQYFGPGTRLLVL.

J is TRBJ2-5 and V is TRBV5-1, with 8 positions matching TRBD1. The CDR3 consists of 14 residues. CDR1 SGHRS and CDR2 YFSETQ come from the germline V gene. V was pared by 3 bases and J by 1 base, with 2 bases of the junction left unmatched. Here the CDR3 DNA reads TGCGCCAGCAGCTGGGGGACAGGCCAAGAGACCCAGTACTTC. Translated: CASSWGTGQETQYF. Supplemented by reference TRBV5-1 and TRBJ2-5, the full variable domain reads KAGVTQTPRYLIKTRGQQVTLSCSPISGHRSVSWYQQTPGQGLQFLFEYFSETQRNKGNFPGRFSGRQFSNSRSEMNVSTLELGDSALYLCASSWGTGQETQYFGPGTRLLVL.

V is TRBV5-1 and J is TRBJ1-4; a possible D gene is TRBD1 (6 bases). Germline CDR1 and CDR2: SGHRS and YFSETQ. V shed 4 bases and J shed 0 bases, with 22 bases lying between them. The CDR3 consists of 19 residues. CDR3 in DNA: TGCGCCAGCAGCCCCGGGACAACTACGATTACCGCAACTAATGAAAAACTGTTTTTT. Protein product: CASSPGTTTITATNEKLFF.

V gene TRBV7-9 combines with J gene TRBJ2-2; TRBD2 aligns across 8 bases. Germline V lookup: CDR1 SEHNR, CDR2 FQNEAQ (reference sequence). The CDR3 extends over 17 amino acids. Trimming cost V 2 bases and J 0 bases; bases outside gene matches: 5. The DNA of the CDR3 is TGTGCCAGCAGCTTACCCTTAGCGGGATCGAACACCGGGGAGCTGTTTTTT. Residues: CASSLPLAGSNTGELFF.

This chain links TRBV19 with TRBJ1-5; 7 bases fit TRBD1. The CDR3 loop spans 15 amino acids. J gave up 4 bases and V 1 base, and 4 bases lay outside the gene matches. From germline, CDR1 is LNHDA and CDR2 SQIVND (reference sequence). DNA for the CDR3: TGTGCCAGTAGTATAGGTCAGGGGGTGAATCAGCCCCAGCATTTT. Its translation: CASSIGQGVNQPQHF.

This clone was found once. CDR3 in amino acids: CASSLKGQGLYNEQFF. In nucleotides, the CDR3 is TGTGCCAGCAGTTTAAAAGGACAGGGGCTATACAATGAGCAGTTCTTC. The chain is built from TRBV27 and TRBJ2-1; 9 nucleotides align to TRBD1. The CDR3 loop spans 16 amino acids. Germline V CDR1 and CDR2: MNHEY, SMNVEV (reference sequence). V shed 2 bases and J 4 bases; nucleotides not matched to a gene: 6.

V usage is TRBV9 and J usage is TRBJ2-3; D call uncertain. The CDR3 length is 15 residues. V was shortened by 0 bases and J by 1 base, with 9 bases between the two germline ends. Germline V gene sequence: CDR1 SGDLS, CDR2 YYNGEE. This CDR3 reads CASSVDDTGTDTQYF. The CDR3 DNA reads TGTGCCAGCAGCGTAGATGACACCGGCACAGATACGCAGTATTTT.

The CDR3 reads CASSLVSAGEQFF. The CDR3 DNA sequence: TGTGCCAGCAGCTTAGTGTCTGCGGGTGAGCAGTTCTTC. The V gene is TRBV11-2, the J gene TRBJ2-1, with a tentative D call TRBD2 (5 bases). The CDR3 loop spans 13 amino acids. V was shortened by 1 base and J by 9 bases, with 10 bases between the two germline ends. Germline CDR1 SGHAT, CDR2 FQNNGV.

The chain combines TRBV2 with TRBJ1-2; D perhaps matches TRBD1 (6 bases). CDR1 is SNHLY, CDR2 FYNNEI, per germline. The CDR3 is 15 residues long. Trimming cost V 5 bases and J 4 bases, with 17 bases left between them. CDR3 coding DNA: TGTGCCAGCAGTCAATCGGCAGGGGTCTTCTATGGCTACACCTTC. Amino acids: CASSQSAGVFYGYTF.

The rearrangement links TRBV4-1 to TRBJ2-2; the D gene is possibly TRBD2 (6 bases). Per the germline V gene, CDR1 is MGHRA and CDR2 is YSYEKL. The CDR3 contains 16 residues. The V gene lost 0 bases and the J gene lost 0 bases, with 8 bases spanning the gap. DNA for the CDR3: TGCGCCAGCAGCCAAGAGGGGGGACCGAACACCGGGGAGCTGTTTTTT. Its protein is CASSQEGGPNTGELFF.

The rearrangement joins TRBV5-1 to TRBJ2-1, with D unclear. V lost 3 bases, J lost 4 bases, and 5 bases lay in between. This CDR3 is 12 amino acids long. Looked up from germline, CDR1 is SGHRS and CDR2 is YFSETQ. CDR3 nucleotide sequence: TGCGCCAGCAGCTCTAATTACAATGAGCAGTTCTTC. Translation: CASSSNYNEQFF.

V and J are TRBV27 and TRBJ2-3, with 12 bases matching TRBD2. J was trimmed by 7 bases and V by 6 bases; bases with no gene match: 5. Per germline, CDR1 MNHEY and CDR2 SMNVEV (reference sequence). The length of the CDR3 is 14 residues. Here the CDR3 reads CASRGLAGGNTQYF. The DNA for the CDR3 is TGTGCCAGCAGGGGGCTAGCGGGAGGGAATACGCAGTATTTT.

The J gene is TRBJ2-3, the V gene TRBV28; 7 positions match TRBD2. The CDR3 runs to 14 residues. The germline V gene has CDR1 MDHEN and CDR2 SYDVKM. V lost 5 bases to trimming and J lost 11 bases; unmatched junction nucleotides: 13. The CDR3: CASSVTLAGVLQYF. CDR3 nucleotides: TGTGCCAGCAGTGTGACCCTCGCGGGAGTCCTGCAGTATTTT.

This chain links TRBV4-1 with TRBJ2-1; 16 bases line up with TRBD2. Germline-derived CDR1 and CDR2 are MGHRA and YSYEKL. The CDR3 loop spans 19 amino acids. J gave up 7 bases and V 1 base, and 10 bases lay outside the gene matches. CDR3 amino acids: CASSQAGLAGGLVRNEQFF. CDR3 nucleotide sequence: TGCGCCAGCAGCCAAGCGGGACTAGCGGGAGGGCTAGTGAGGAATGAGCAGTTCTTC.

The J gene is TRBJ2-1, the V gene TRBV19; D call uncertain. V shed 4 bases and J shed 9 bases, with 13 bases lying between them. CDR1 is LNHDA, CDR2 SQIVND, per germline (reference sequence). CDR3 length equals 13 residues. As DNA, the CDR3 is TGTGCCAGTAGTAGTTCACCAGGTGGTGAGCAGTTCTTC. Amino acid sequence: CASSSSPGGEQFF.

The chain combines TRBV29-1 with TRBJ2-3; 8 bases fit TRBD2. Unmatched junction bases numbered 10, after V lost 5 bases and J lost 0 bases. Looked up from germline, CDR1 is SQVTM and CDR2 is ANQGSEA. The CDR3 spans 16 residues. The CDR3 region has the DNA TGCAGCGTTAAGGGGCGGGAGGACGATAGCACAGATACGCAGTATTTT. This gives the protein CSVKGREDDSTDTQYF.

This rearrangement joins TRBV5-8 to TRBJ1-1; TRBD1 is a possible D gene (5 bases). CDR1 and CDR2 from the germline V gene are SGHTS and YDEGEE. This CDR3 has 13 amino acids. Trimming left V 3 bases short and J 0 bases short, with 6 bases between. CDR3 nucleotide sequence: TGTGCCAGCAGCTGGGGGGTGAACACTGAAGCTTTCTTT. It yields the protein CASSWGVNTEAFF.

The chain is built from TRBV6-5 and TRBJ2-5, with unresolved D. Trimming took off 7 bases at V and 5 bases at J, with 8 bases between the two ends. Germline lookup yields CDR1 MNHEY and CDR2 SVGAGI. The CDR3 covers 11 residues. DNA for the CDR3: TGTGCCAGCAATAACAAGGAGACCCAGTACTTC. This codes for CASNNKETQYF.

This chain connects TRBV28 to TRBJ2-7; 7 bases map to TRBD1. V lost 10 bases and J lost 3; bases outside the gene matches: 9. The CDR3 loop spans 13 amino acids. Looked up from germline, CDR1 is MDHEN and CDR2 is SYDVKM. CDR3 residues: CATDGTEVYEQYF. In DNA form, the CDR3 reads TGTGCCACCGACGGGACAGAAGTCTACGAGCAGTACTTC. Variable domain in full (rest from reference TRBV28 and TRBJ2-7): DVKVTQSSRYLVKRTGEKVFLECVQDMDHENMFWYRQDPGLGLRLIYFSYDVKMKEKGDIPEGYSVSREKKERFSLILESASTNQTSMYLCATDGTEVYEQYFGPGTRLTVT.

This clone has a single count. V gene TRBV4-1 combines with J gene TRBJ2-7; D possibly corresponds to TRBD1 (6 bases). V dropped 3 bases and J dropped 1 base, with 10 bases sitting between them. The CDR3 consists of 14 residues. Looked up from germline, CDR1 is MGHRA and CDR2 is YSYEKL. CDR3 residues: CASSHQTGSYEQYF. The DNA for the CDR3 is TGCGCCAGCAGCCATCAGACAGGTTCCTACGAGCAGTACTTC.